This T cell receptor beta chain was identified during a study of blood T cells in healthy people across ages. Study-level findings and limits: Estimated diversity, derived from one million T cells, was regarded as an underestimate.

About 10 milliliters of peripheral blood were drawn from each donor into EDTA-treated tubes. There are a few counts of this clonotype. Antigen: not known. The authors ran a second PCR of roughly 6 to 12 cycles using a sample-barcoded 5' primer and a J-beta primer mix. Sequencing yielded, for each sample, at least 3 million paired-end reads carrying CDR3. TCRdb called the 5' RACE reads again in MiXCR, with one record for every CDR3 protein. The table includes 800,000 or so distinct CDR3 sequences, 46% detected once. This TCR derives from a man at least 80 years old in good health. Source material: blood.

CDR3 coding DNA: TGCGCCAGCAGCTTGGAAGGGACCCAACCGGATACGCAGTATTTT. Protein: CASSLEGTQPDTQYF. The chain joins TRBV5-1 to TRBJ2-3, with D perhaps being TRBD1 or TRBD2 (5 bases each). V was trimmed by 0 bases and J by 6 bases, leaving 14 bases between them. Germline CDR1 SGHRS, CDR2 YFSETQ. This CDR3 contains 15 residues. The full variable domain, rest sourced from reference TRBV5-1 and TRBJ2-3, is KAGVTQTPRYLIKTRGQQVTLSCSPISGHRSVSWYQQTPGQGLQFLFEYFSETQRNKGNFPGRFSGRQFSNSRSEMNVSTLELGDSALYLCASSLEGTQPDTQYFGPGTRLTVL.